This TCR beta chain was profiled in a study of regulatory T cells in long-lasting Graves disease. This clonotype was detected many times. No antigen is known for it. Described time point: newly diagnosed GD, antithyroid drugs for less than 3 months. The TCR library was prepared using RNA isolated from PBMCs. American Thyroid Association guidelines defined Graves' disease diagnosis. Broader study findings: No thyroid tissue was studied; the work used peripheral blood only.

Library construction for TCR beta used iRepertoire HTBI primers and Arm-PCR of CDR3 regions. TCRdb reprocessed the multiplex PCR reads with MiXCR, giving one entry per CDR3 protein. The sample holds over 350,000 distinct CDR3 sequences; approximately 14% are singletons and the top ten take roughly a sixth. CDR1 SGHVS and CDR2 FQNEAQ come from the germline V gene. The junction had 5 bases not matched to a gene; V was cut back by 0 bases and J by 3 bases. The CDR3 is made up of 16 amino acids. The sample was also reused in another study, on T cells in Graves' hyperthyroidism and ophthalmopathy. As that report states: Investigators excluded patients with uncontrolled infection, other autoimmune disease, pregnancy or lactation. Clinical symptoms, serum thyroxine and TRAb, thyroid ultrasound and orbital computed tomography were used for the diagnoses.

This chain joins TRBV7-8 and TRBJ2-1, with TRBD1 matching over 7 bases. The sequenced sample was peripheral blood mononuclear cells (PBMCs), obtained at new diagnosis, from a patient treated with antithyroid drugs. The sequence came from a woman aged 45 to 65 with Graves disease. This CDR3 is CASSLAQGQFYNEQFF. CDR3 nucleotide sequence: TGTGCCAGCAGCTTAGCCCAGGGACAGTTCTACAATGAGCAGTTCTTC. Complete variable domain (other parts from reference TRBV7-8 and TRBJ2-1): GAGVSQSPRYKVAKRGQDVALRCDPISGHVSLFWYQQALGQGPEFLTYFQNEAQLDKSGLPSDRFFAERPEGSVSTLKIQRTQQEDSAVYLCASSLAQGQFYNEQFFGPGTRLTVL.